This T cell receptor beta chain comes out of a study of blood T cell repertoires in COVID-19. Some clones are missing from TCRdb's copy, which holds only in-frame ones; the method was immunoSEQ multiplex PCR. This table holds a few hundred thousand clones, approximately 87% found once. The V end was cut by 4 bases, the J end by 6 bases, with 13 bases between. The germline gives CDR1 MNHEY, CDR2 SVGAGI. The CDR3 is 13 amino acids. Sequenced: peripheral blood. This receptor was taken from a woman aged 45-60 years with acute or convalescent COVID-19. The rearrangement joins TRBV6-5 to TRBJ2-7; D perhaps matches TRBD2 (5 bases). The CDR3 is CASSSGSVGEQYF. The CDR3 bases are TGTGCCAGCAGTTCGGGGAGCGTCGGCGAGCAGTACTTC.